Only a few counts were recorded for the clone carrying this T cell receptor beta chain. Its target is unknown. The sample belongs to a study of identical twins. Study-wide findings and caveats: Zero-insertion findings could be partly confounded by invariant cells (MAIT and iNKT cells). Fewer insertions marked abundant cord blood beta clonotypes; young adult naive trended weakly, memory not at all.

TCRdb passed the 5' RACE reads through MiXCR, listing each CDR3 protein once. The sample consists of some 590,000 distinct CDR3 sequences, just under 10% of them appearing once. The CDR3 covers 15 residues. With V trimmed by 5 bases and J by 5 bases, 10 bases remained unmatched. Germline CDR1 and CDR2: SQVTM and ANQGSEA. This sample was shared with a second study, whose subject was yellow fever vaccine responses in identical twins. That source notes: Twins reportedly had a vaccine T cell response that seemed partly convergent, partly personalized.

The TCR comes from a young woman in good health. Sample: PBMCs. The chain recombines TRBV29-1 with TRBJ2-2; 8 nucleotides align to TRBD1. The CDR3 here is CSVHLGQESTGELFF. The CDR3 region has the DNA TGCAGCGTTCACTTGGGACAGGAATCGACCGGGGAGCTGTTTTTT.